The rows below give T cell receptor beta chains drawn from one sample of a study of OX40 agonist ivuxolimab in advanced cancers. Assay used: immunoSEQ multiplex PCR; TCRdb lists only in-frame clones, some missing. Of under 40,000 clones in the sample, about three quarters were seen once. The sample in question was CD4+ or CD8+ T cells sorted from blood, obtained in a trial of the OX40 agonist ivuxolimab. The source is an adult with an advanced solid tumor such as melanoma, head and neck, liver or kidney cancer. Each CDR3 is given with its conserved first and last residue. The D gene is left open where the match is weak. Where a row states a size, it is once, few, many or the class of an expanded clone; other rows omit it.

cdr3_nt | cdr3_aa | d_call | j_call | v_call | clone_size
TGCGCCAGCAGCTTGGGGGGGGCCACCTACAATGAGCAGTTCTTC | CASSLGGATYNEQFF | - | TRBJ2-1 | TRBV5-1 | -
TGTGCCAGCAGTTTAAAAGCAATGCGGGGGCTCGGCGAGCAGTACTTC | CASSLKAMRGLGEQYF | - | TRBJ2-7 | TRBV27 | -
TGTGCCAGCAAGACAGAGTCCTACGAGCAGTACTTC | CASKTESYEQYF | - | TRBJ2-7 | TRBV25-1 | -
TGTGCCAGCAGCCGAGGACGGTCGAACACTGAAGCTTTCTTT | CASSRGRSNTEAFF | - | TRBJ1-1 | TRBV11-2 | -
TGTGCCAGCAGCCGAACCGGGACTAGCGGATTCTACGAGCAGTACTTC | CASSRTGTSGFYEQYF | TRBD2 | TRBJ2-7 | TRBV27 | -
TGTGCCAGCAGGTTAGCGGGTCCCACCGGGGAGCTGTTTTTT | CASRLAGPTGELFF | TRBD2 | TRBJ2-2 | TRBV6-1 | -
TGTGCCAGCACCCACCCCCGGACAAATATACCCCAGCATTTT | CASTHPRTNIPQHF | - | TRBJ1-5 | TRBV6-6 | -
TGTGCCTGGGGCCGACAGTCCTACGAGCAGTACTTC | CAWGRQSYEQYF | - | TRBJ2-7 | TRBV30 | -
TGCGCCAGCAGCCCGGGGAGGGAGGGATCACCCCTCCACTTT | CASSPGREGSPLHF | - | TRBJ1-6 | TRBV5-1 | -
TGTGCCAGCTCACGGACAGGGCCCGCAGATACGCAGTATTTT | CASSRTGPADTQYF | TRBD1 | TRBJ2-3 | TRBV18 | -
TGTGCCAGCAGTTCCGGGACAGGGGAGTACGAGCAGTACTTC | CASSSGTGEYEQYF | TRBD1 | TRBJ2-7 | TRBV6-6 | -
TGTGCCAGCAGCTCTGGTGAAGGATCGGGTTCCGAAAAACTGTTTTTT | CASSSGEGSGSEKLFF | - | TRBJ1-4 | TRBV5-6 | -
TGTGCCATCAGTGAGGGACAGAACACCGGGGAGCTGTTTTTT | CAISEGQNTGELFF | - | TRBJ2-2 | TRBV10-3 | -
TGTGCCAGCAGTTCCCACCGGGGGAACACTGAAGCTTTCTTT | CASSSHRGNTEAFF | - | TRBJ1-1 | TRBV28 | few
TGTGCCATCAGTGAAAGGATAGGTGGTAGTAGCAGGGAGACCCAGTACTTC | CAISERIGGSSRETQYF | - | TRBJ2-5 | TRBV10-3 | -